The sequence of this TCR beta chain was determined in a study of T cell changes during pregnancy in multiple sclerosis. V gave up 5 bases and J gave up 5 bases, with 13 bases separating them. In germline, CDR1 is LGHNA, CDR2 YNFKEQ. The CDR3 sequence is 13 residues long. Measured with immunoSEQ multiplex PCR; TCRdb has only the in-frame clones, and not every one. Here the sample spans roughly 59,000 clones, approximately 94% being singletons. Material: CD8+ T cells from peripheral blood mononuclear cells, obtained in the second trimester of pregnancy. This sequence was found in a female donor with multiple sclerosis, enrolled in a pregnancy study. The V call is TRBV4-2, the J call TRBJ2-7; perhaps TRBD1 as D (6 bases). CDR3 loop: CASSAGQNDEQYF. The CDR3 DNA is TGTGCCAGCAGCGCAGGACAGAACGACGAGCAGTACTTC.